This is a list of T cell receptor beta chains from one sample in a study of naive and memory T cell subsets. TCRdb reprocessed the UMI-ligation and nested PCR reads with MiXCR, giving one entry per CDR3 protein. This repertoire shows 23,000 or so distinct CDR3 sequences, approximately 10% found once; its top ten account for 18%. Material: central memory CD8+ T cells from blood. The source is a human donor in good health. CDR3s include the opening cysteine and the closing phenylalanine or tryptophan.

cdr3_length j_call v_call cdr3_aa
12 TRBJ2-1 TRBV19 CASSGWGGEQFF
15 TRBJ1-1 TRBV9 CERRVDGLVENEAFF
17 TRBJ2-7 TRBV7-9 CASSRGTSGFWSYEQYF
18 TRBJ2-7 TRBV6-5 CASSYFLAGGPRAYEQYF
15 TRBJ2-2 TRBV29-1 CSVPQRAGYTGELFF
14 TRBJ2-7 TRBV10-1 CASSRDSSSYEQYF
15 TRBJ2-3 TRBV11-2 CASSFQSSGADTQYF
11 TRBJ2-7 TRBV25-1 CASGGGYEQYF
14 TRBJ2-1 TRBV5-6 CASSWDPFHNEQFF
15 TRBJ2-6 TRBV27 CASTTGAYGANVLTF
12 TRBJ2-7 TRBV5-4 CASSGGGLVQYF
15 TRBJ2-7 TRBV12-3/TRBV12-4 CASSLVASGNYEQYF
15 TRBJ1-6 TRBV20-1 CSARDQGWGGSPLHF
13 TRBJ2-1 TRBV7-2 CASMGQGDNEQFF
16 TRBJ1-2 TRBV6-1 CASNPEPTAGRYGYTF
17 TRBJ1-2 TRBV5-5 CASSLDGDRGRRYGYTF
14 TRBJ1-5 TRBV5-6 CASSAGGGARAQHF
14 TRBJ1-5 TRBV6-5 CASSYGRWNQPQHF
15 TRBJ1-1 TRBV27 CASRDPGQPNTEAFF
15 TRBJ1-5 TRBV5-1 CASSLGVQGGQPQHF
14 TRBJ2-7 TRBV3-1 CASSQARFSYEQYF
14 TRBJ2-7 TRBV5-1 CASSSIDSRYEQYF
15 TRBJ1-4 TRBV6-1 CASSIDYGLNEKLFF
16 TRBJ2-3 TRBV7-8 CASSSLTATSTDTQYF
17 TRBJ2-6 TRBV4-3 CASSLSGASSGANVLTF
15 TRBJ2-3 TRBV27 CASSPQGFGTDTQYF
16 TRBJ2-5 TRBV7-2 CASSLSTWSTQETQYF
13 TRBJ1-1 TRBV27 CASSLSRATEAFF
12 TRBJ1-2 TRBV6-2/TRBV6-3 CASSYGGNGYTF
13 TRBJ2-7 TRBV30 CAWSVSENYEQYF
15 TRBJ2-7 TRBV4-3 CASSQDLTSRNEQYF
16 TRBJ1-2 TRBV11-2 CASSSPSGTGRNGYTF
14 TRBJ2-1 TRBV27 CASSLGSAGNEQFF
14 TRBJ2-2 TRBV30 CAWTSGSVTGELFF
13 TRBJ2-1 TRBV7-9 CASSWVGGPWQFF
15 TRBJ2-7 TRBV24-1 CATSPGHLAVYEQYF
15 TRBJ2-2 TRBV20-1 CSALPRYSNTGELFF
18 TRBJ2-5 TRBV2 CASSSGETSGSGQETQYF
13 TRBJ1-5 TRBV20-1 CSVYTGDNQPQHF
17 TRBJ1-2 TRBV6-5 CASSYSGAPTENYGYTF
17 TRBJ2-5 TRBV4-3 CASSQDEMREGQETQYF
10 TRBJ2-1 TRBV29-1 CSVFNNEQFF
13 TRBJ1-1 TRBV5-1 CASSPRGYTEAFF
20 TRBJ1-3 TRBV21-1 CASNFGSTTLRRSSGNTIYF
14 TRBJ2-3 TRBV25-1 CASWGGSSTDTQYF
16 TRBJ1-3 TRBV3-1 CASSQDRRGPGNTIYF
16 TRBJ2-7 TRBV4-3 CASSQEYGTGGYEQYF
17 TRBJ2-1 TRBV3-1 CASSQDEGGEWVYEQFF
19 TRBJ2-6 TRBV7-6 CASSPGRSRGTSGANVLTF
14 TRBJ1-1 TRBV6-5 CASSYSQGSTEAFF
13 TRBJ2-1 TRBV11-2 CASRRREGKEQFF
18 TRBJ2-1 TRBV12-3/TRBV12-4 CASSLELAGRDSYNEQFF
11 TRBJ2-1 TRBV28 CATTGLGQQFF
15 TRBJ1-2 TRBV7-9 CASSLAAGGLLGYTF